What follows describes a single T cell receptor beta chain. This clonotype was counted at least ten times. There is no known antigen for this receptor. No base qualities exist here, and no much larger clone lies one base off it. This specimen comes from a study of T-cell reconstitution after alpha-beta-depleted transplantation in children (TCRdb year 2016). Broadly, across the study: Using TCR repertoire profiling, the study followed T-cell immune reconstitution in a quantitative way in children after TCRalphabeta/CD19-depleted allogeneic hematopoietic cell transplantation.

The library was obtained by PCR. The instrument was an Illumina HiSeq 2500. Molecular barcoding was employed in the preparation of TCR libraries, with unique molecular identifiers being used to normalize TCRbeta repertoire quantification. The raw public reads went through TCRdb reprocessing: fastp at Q25, MiXCR clone calling, in-frame beta chains kept. Under each unique CDR3 protein, matching rows form one entry showing the most common genes and DNA. The sample contains about 190,000 distinct CDR3 sequences, around 7% of them found a single time. 3% to 3.5% of the sample lies in the top ten. CDR1 and CDR2 are drawn from the germline V gene: SGHAT, FQNNGV. The CDR3 numbers 14 residues from cysteine through phenylalanine. The retained sequence is limited to the CDR3, 42 bases, with the frame set at the first base. Trimming costs V 6 bases and J 2 bases, and their ends lie 14 bases apart.

The sequencing here drew on PBMCs from the stem cell graft donor, taken from the stem cell graft. This TCR derives from a human donor who donated a stem cell graft to a child with Wiskott-Aldrich syndrome. Here the chain combines TRBV11-2 and TRBJ2-7; the D gene is tentatively TRBD1 or TRBD2, each matching 5 bases. The nucleotides read TGTGCCAGCAGTGGGGGTCCAACAACCTACGAGCAGTACTTC. The resulting protein is CASSGGPTTYEQYF. The reference TRBV11-2 and TRBJ2-7 proteins fill in what lies around the CDR3, so the full variable domain reads EAGVAQSPRYKIIEKRQSVAFWCNPISGHATLYWYQQILGQGPKLLIQFQNNGVVDDSQLPKDRFSAERLKGVDSTLKIQPAKLEDSAVYLCASSGGPTTYEQYFGPGTRLTVT.